The TCR beta chain described here comes from a study of T cells in localized non-small cell lung cancer. Study-level findings and limits: Greater blood T cell density accompanied longer overall survival. The highest T cell clonality was in uninvolved adjacent lung, above tumor. Researchers found a median approximately 55 of the top 100 tumor clones in adjacent lung.

In regard to this clone: Its cognate antigen is unknown.

Germline loops: CDR1 SGHTA, CDR2 FQGNSA. The ends were cut back, 1 base at V and 6 bases at J, with 14 bases in the middle. The CDR3 spans 15 residues. Sequenced by immunoSEQ multiplex PCR; TCRdb stores in-frame clones only, minus some. The table shows some 30,000 clones, with more than 75% occurring only once. The specimen comprised peripheral blood, sampled before any cancer treatment. The chain employs TRBV7-2 and TRBJ2-3; no firm D call. This TCR was recovered from a male donor older than 55 with stage III lung adenocarcinoma. Here the CDR3 reads CASSLEPGLLDTQYF. The CDR3 coding sequence is TGTGCCAGCAGCTTAGAACCAGGCCTTCTGGATACGCAGTATTTT.